These 11 T cell receptor beta chains originate from one sample sequenced in a study of blood T cell repertoires in COVID-19. Libraries were prepared by immunoSEQ multiplex PCR; TCRdb keeps only in-frame clonotypes and omits some of them. This table has approximately 180,000 clones, 75% to 90% appearing once. The sequenced sample consisted of peripheral blood. These receptors came from a human donor with active or convalescent COVID-19. The donor label of this sample is uncertain.

The chain employs TRBV7-9 and TRBJ1-1; no definite D call. Per the germline V gene, CDR1 is SEHNR and CDR2 is FQNEAQ (reference sequence). Trimming shortened V by 0 bases and J by 0 bases, and 8 bases separated the two germline ends. This CDR3 is built from 15 residues. The CDR3 here is CASSLATPLNTEAFF. The CDR3 nucleotides read TGTGCCAGCAGCTTAGCAACACCTTTGAACACTGAAGCTTTCTTT.

CDR3 DNA: TGTGCCAGCAGCTTAGGTCCCTCTGGCTACACCTTC. Its translation is CASSLGPSGYTF. The chain carries TRBV7-2 and TRBJ1-2, with D unresolved. Trimming took off 1 base at V and 7 bases at J, with 7 bases between the two ends. This CDR3 is 12 amino acids long. Germline loops: CDR1 SGHTA, CDR2 FQGNSA.

The sample holds a few counts of this clone. This chain uses TRBV11-2 with TRBJ1-3, with 7 nucleotides matching TRBD1. The junction had 7 bases not matched to a gene; V was cut back by 5 bases and J by 0 bases. The V gene's germline CDR1 is SGHAT and CDR2 FQNNGV. The CDR3 totals 16 residues. The CDR3 spells CASSQYRGGSGNTIYF. The CDR3 DNA sequence: TGTGCCAGCAGCCAGTACAGGGGAGGCTCTGGAAACACCATATATTTT.

The chain couples TRBV6-5 to TRBJ1-5; 8 bases agree with TRBD1. Germline V gene sequence: CDR1 MNHEY, CDR2 SVGAGI. The CDR3 spans 13 residues. Trimming at V came to 8 bases and at J to 4 bases, leaving 4 bases not matched to a gene. CDR3 coding DNA: TGTGCCAGCCACAGGGGGATAAATCAGCCCCAGCATTTT. Translation gives CASHRGINQPQHF.

The chain combines TRBV6-6 with TRBJ2-5, with 8 bases matching TRBD1. The J segment lost 6 bases and the V segment lost 0 bases, leaving 6 bases of the junction unmatched. CDR1 is MNHNY and CDR2 is SVGAGI in the germline V gene (reference sequence). This CDR3 contains 15 residues. Here the CDR3 DNA reads TGTGCCAGCAGTTACTCGCACAGGGGGTCGAAGACCCAGTACTTC. Translation: CASSYSHRGSKTQYF.

The chain combines TRBV6-4 with TRBJ2-7; TRBD1 is a possible D gene (6 bases). The germline V and J ends were trimmed by 4 bases and 1 base, with 20 bases remaining between them. The CDR3 sequence is 17 residues long. Germline V gene sequence: CDR1 MRHNA, CDR2 SNTAGT. The CDR3 here is CASSASAVAGVSYEQYF. The CDR3 nucleotides are TGTGCCAGCAGTGCCAGTGCGGTGGCAGGGGTGTCCTACGAGCAGTACTTC.

This clone appeared a single time. V usage is TRBV7-2 and J usage is TRBJ2-1; 9 positions match TRBD2. The CDR3 extends over 18 amino acids. V shed 2 bases, J shed 6 bases, and the junction held 14 bases outside the gene matches. Germline V gives CDR1 SGHTA, CDR2 FQGNSA. Here the CDR3 reads CASSLRSGLAGNSNEQFF. The CDR3, as DNA: TGTGCCAGCAGCTTACGGTCCGGGCTAGCGGGGAATTCCAATGAGCAGTTCTTC.

CDR3 DNA: TGTGCCAGCAGTTACTCGATCAGGGCCCAAGAGACCCAGTACTTC. Residues: CASSYSIRAQETQYF. This chain links TRBV6-2 or TRBV6-3 with TRBJ2-5; perhaps TRBD1 as D (5 bases). The CDR3 extends over 15 amino acids. Germline CDR1 is MNHEY and CDR2 is SVGEGT. Trimming took off 0 bases at V and 1 base at J, with 9 bases between the two ends.

As for this clone: The sample contains more than one DNA sequence encoding this CDR3. V and J are TRBV28 and TRBJ2-7; no clear D. CDR1 and CDR2 from the germline V gene are MDHEN and SYDVKM. V was clipped by 3 bases and J by 2 bases, with 8 bases between them. The CDR3 length is 13 residues. CDR3 sequence reads: CASSLSPPYEQYF. CDR3 DNA: TGTGCCAGCAGTTTGAGCCCTCCCTACGAGCAGTACTTC.

CDR3 coding DNA: TGTGCCAGCAGCCGGACTAGCGGGGCGGATACGCAGTATTTT. It yields the protein CASSRTSGADTQYF. This chain uses TRBV6-4 with TRBJ2-3; TRBD2 agrees at 12 bases. V lost 6 bases and J lost 6; bases outside the gene matches: 4. This CDR3 has 14 amino acids. Germline V CDR1 and CDR2: MRHNA, SNTAGT.

The chain has TRBV5-1 and TRBJ2-7, with 9 bases that match TRBD2. The J segment lost 4 bases and the V segment lost 0 bases, leaving 5 bases of the junction unmatched. The V gene's germline CDR1 is SGHRS and CDR2 YFSETQ. CDR3 length: 15 residues. The CDR3 DNA reads TGCGCCAGCAGCTTGGCCGGGACTAGCTCGTACGAGCAGTACTTC. Amino acids: CASSLAGTSSYEQYF.